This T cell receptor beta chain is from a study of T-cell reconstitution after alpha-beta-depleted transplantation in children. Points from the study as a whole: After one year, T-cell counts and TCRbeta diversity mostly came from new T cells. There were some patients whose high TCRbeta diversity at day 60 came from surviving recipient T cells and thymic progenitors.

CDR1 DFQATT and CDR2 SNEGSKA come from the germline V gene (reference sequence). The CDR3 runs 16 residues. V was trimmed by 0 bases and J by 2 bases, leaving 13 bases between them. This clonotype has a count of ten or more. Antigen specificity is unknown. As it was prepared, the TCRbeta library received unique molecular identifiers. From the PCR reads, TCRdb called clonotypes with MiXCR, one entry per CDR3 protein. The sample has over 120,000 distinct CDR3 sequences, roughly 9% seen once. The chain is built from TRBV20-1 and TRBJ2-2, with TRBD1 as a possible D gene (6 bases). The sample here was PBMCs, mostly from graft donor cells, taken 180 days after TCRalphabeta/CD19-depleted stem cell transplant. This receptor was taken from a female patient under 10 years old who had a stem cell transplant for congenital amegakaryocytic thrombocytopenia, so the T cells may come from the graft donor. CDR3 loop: CSARDPRGLNTGELFF. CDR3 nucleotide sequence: TGCAGTGCTAGAGATCCCAGGGGCCTAAACACCGGGGAGCTGTTTTTT.